The sequence of this T cell receptor (beta chain) was determined in a study of shared clonotypes between healthy human individuals (dated by TCRdb to the early 2020s). In terms of the full investigation: A couple of women and a few men aged 18 to 49 years were included in the cohort. For each donor, three plates each were used for CD4 naive and CD4 memory, two plates were used for CD8 naive, and one plate was used for CD8 memory. To increase sequencing depth and limit assay-specific biases, TCR repertoire library preparation and sequencing were carried out by different laboratories using diverse techniques. Per donor, leukapheresis produced somewhere between about 0.9 and 9.5 billion PBMCs. Blood TCR repertoires of five healthy adults were deeply sequenced to estimate repertoire size and the extent of clonotype sharing between individuals. Overall results and qualifications from the work: Compared with non-shared clonotypes, the clonotypes found in all four sorted-subset donors had higher generation probabilities. Based on pairwise subsampling, the degree of clonotype sharing among donors was expected to be affected by sequencing depth. Sampling was limited to blood, and TCR repertoires in tissue likely differ from TCR repertoires in blood. Estimated clonotype richness was generally larger for naive than for memory subsets. Even with the large sequencing depth, rarefaction of the sorted-subset datasets indicated that sequencing was incomplete. The genetic and exposure-history diversity represented was limited by the small number of donors. About 4.5% of naive CD4, 3% to 3.5% of naive CD8, approximately 2.2% of memory CD4, and over 0.35% of memory CD8 clonotypes were shared across several donors.

Regarding this clone: The specificity of this receptor is unknown. No clone much larger than this one lies a single base away; base qualities are absent.

Using the deep immunoSEQ assay, multiplex PCR amplified TCR CDR3 regions from genomic DNA. Extracted genomic DNA from each cell subset was distributed evenly across all wells of several immunoSEQ 96-well plates, and each plate was treated as a replicate. Each replicate PCR for sorted subsets received about 0.2 ug genomic DNA, equal to about 30,000 T cell genomes. The purified libraries were quantified using a Qubit 3.0 fluorometer, sized with a Bioanalyzer 2100, and then quantified again using the KAPA Library Quantification kit. Each immunoSEQ 96-well plate was sequenced on its own single-read 150-cycle Illumina NextSeq 550 flow cell. The authors' analysis ran thus. Because only junctional sequences without quality scores were contained in the immunoSEQ output, filtering matching that applied to full-length reads could not be performed. To assign V/J genes and CDR3, sequences were annotated against IMGT germline references using PyIR, a Python wrapper for IgBLAST v1.9. Reads with weak V/J assignments (E-value above 1e-6), missing CDR3, stop codons, out-of-frame junctions, or ambiguous translated residues were removed. V3J clonotypes were defined as sequences sharing an identical inferred V gene, J gene, and CDR3 amino acid sequence. Percentage overlap between repertoires was calculated by dividing the number of shared unique clonotypes by the size of the smaller repertoire. Repertoire richness was assessed with RTK rarefaction, the Chao1 estimator, and Recon v2.1 estimates of unobserved clonotypes. Generation probabilities for all TCRbeta clonotypes obtained by the gDNA method from a handful of donors were computed using OLGA. This immuneACCESS table, as held by TCRdb, lists in-frame sequences with V and J called but not all clones. Of the missing ones, under half trace to an unresolved V gene in checked studies; the others have no known cause. V and J calls and clone size are given by that table; D and trimming were obtained from the DNA. The sample yields around 240,000 clones; approximately 65% were counted once. The ten most abundant clones make up over 8.5% of the sample.

Healthy HIV-negative adults with no recently reported acute infections or vaccinations were included as donors. Every donor was a Caucasian adult living in Nashville, Tennessee, USA. Magnetic negative selection was used to enrich CD4+ T cells, after which naive cells were positively selected on CD45RA and the negative fraction became the memory subset. Blood was obtained by leukapheresis, after which PBMCs were separated by Ficoll-Histopaque density gradient centrifugation and cryopreserved in liquid nitrogen vapor phase. Purity and quantity of every magnetically sorted T cell population were checked by analytical flow cytometry. Genomic DNA was isolated from each sorted fraction and quantified by UV absorbance on a Nanodrop 2000c. V is cut back by 6 bases and J by 0 bases, with 6 bases in the junction unmatched. From the cysteine through the phenylalanine, the CDR3 covers 17 amino acids. Kept here is only the CDR3 DNA, which spans 51 bases and is read in frame from base 1. In the germline V gene, CDR1 corresponds to SNHLY and CDR2 to FYNNEI.

This clonotype originated in a man under 40 in good health. This chain is built from TRBV2 and TRBJ2-6; the junction holds 9 bases that match TRBD2. The source material was memory CD4+ T cells sorted from blood. The cell subset or site label for this specimen denotes: CD45RA-negative fraction. The CDR3 has the sequence CASSETSGNSGANVLTF. The sequenced DNA: TGTGCCAGCAGCGAGACTAGCGGAAACTCTGGGGCCAACGTCCTGACTTTC.